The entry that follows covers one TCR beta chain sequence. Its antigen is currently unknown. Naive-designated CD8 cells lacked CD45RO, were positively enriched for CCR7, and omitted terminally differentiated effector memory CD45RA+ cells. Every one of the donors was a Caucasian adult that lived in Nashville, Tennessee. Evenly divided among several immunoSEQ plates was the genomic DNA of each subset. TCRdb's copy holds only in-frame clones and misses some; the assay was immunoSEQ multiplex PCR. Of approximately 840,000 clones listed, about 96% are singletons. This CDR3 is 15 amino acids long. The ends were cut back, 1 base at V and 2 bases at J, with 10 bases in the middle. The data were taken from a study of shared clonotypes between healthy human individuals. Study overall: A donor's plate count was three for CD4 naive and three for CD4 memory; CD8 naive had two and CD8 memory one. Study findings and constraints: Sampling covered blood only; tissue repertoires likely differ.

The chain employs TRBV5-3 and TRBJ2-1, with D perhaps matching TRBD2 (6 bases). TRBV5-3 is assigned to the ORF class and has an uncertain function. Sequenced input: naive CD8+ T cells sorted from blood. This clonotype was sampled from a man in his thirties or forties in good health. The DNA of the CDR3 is TGTGCCAGAAGCTTGCGGGACTGTCCCTACAATGAGCAGTTCTTC. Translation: CARSLRDCPYNEQFF.